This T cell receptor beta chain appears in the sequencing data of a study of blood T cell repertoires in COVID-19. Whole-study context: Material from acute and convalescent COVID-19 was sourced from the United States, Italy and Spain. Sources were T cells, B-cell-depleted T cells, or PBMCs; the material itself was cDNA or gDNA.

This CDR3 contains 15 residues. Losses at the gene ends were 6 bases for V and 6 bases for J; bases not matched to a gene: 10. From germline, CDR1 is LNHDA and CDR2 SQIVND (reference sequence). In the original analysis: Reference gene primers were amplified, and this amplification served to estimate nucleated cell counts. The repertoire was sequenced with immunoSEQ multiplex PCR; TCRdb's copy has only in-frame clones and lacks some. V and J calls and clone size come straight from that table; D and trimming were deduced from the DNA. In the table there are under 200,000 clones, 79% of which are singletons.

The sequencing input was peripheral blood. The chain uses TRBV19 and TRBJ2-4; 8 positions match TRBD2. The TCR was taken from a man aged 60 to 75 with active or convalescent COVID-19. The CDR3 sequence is CASSSLGAGGNIQYF. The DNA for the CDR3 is TGTGCCAGTAGCTCGCTAGGGGCGGGGGGAAACATTCAGTACTTC.